Detailed here is one T cell receptor beta chain. These data originate in a study of CD8 T cells in Susac syndrome. Germline V lookup: CDR1 DFQATT, CDR2 SNEGSKA (reference sequence). The CDR3 sequence is 13 residues long. V lost 3 bases to trimming and J lost 5 bases, with 11 bases between them. Sequencing of TCR beta was carried out in blood CD8+ and CD4+ T cells. The multiple sclerosis controls consisted of treatment-naive patients with relapsing-remitting disease, either stable or active. The authors negatively isolated CD8+ and CD4+ T cells and FACS-enriched TEMRA cells. An input of about 0.5 to 1 ug of RNA was subjected to reverse transcription using random hexamers. The amplification used immunoSEQ multiplex PCR on TCR beta CDR3; it spanned 54 Vbeta and 13 Jbeta. One entry per CDR3 protein, called by TCRdb with MiXCR from the immunoSEQ multiplex PCR reads. The sample has some 260,000 distinct CDR3 sequences; 90% to 95% are singletons.

The clonotype was recovered from a human donor with multiple sclerosis. The rearrangement uses TRBV20-1 and TRBJ1-5; D gene unclear. Specimen: CD4+ T cells from PBMCs. CDR3 bases: TGCAGTGCTAGGATGGGTACCGATCAGCCCCAGCATTTT. As protein: CSARMGTDQPQHF.